A single sample is the source of the 8 T cell receptor beta chains below, sequenced in a study of blood T cells in healthy people across ages. Alongside a J-beta primer mix, a sample-barcoded 5' primer served in a second PCR lasting about 6 to 11 cycles. One entry per CDR3 protein results from TCRdb running MiXCR on the 5' RACE reads. This table holds around 900,000 distinct CDR3 sequences, roughly half found once. Sequenced: blood. The receptors here all came from a woman in her sixties or seventies in good health.

As to this clonotype: One junction end does not reproduce the germline sequence, and a read error may be involved. This chain connects TRBV20-1 to TRBJ2-1, with a tentative D call TRBD1 (5 bases). There are 13 residues in the CDR3. In germline, CDR1 is DFQATT, CDR2 SNEGSKA (reference sequence). The CDR3 DNA sequence: TGCAGTGCTAGGGCCCAGGGCTACCATGAGCAGTTCTTC. Encoded protein: CSARAQGYHEQFF.

The V call is TRBV5-1, the J call TRBJ2-1; TRBD2 is a possible D gene (6 bases). The CDR3 has 18 residues. Germline assignment: CDR1 SGHRS and CDR2 YFSETQ. The ends were cut back, 0 bases at V and 0 bases at J, with 16 bases in the middle. The CDR3 reads CASSLVQWRGPSYNEQFF. CDR3 coding DNA: TGCGCCAGCAGCTTGGTTCAGTGGCGGGGACCCTCCTACAATGAGCAGTTCTTC. Full variable domain (remainder filled in from reference TRBV5-1 and TRBJ2-1): KAGVTQTPRYLIKTRGQQVTLSCSPISGHRSVSWYQQTPGQGLQFLFEYFSETQRNKGNFPGRFSGRQFSNSRSEMNVSTLELGDSALYLCASSLVQWRGPSYNEQFFGPGTRLTVL.

This chain joins TRBV9 and TRBJ2-3; 9 positions match TRBD2. The germline V gene has CDR1 SGDLS and CDR2 YYNGEE. The ends lost 1 base at V and 4 bases at J; junction bases unmatched: 4. CDR3 size: 15 residues. CDR3 in amino acids: CASSVLAGVPDTQYF. CDR3 coding DNA: TGTGCCAGCAGCGTATTAGCGGGAGTGCCAGATACGCAGTATTTT.

CDR3 bases: TGTGCCAGCAGCCAATTTGTACAAAAAAGGGGATGGTACCAAGAGACCCAGTACTTC. This sequence encodes CASSQFVQKRGWYQETQYF. The chain combines TRBV14 with TRBJ2-5, with D possibly being TRBD1 (5 bases). The CDR3 is 19 amino acids. Trimming removed 2 bases from V and 0 bases from J, with 22 bases in between. Germline values: CDR1 SGHDN, CDR2 FVKESK.

The chain combines TRBV12-3 or TRBV12-4 with TRBJ2-1, with 11 positions matching TRBD2. V trimming: 2 bases; J trimming: 5 bases; junction bases outside the gene matches: 8. This CDR3 spans 17 amino acids. Written as DNA, the CDR3 is TGTGCCAGCAGTTTAACCCTGACTAGCGGGGCCAACAATGAGCAGTTCTTC. Protein: CASSLTLTSGANNEQFF.

This sequence joins TRBV4-3 and TRBJ2-3; perhaps TRBD2 as D (5 bases). Trimming took 1 base from V and 3 from J, leaving 17 bases between them. CDR1 and CDR2 from the germline V gene are LGHNA and YSLEER. The CDR3 is 17 amino acids. DNA for the CDR3: TGCGCCAGCAGCCAAGCCCCTAGGTGGGAGTGGACAGATACGCAGTATTTT. This codes for CASSQAPRWEWTDTQYF.

This clonotype was seen only once. This rearrangement joins TRBV29-1 to TRBJ1-4; tentative D call: TRBD1 (6 bases). Trimming took off 7 bases at V and 8 bases at J, with 17 bases between the two ends. Germline V gene lookup returns CDR1 SQVTM and CDR2 ANQGSEA. The CDR3 runs 13 residues. CDR3 coding DNA: TGCAGCGCCTTTCTAGGGGGAGGCGAAAAACTGTTTTTT. This gives the protein CSAFLGGGEKLFF.

The chain couples TRBV11-2 to TRBJ2-1; D remains ambiguous. V was shortened by 5 bases and J by 5 bases, with 13 bases between the two germline ends. The CDR3 totals 14 residues. In germline, CDR1 is SGHAT, CDR2 FQNNGV. DNA of the CDR3: TGTGCCAGCAGCCAGCTTGCCACGAACAATGAGCAGTTCTTC. Residues: CASSQLATNNEQFF.